The entry that follows covers one T cell receptor (beta chain) sequence. This specimen includes other DNA sequences encoding the same CDR3. The ends lost 4 bases at V and 0 bases at J; junction bases unmatched: 3. Germline V gene data show CDR1 as MRHNA and CDR2 as SNTAGT. The CDR3 runs to 15 residues. The data belong to a study of T cell responses to AZD1222 COVID-19 vaccine. Study summary: Second-dose recipients at about 4 or about 12 weeks were treated as one pooled group.

Here immunoSEQ multiplex PCR was the method, and the copy in TCRdb shows in-frame clones only, minus some. Here the sample spans roughly 100,000 clones, around 96% being singletons. Sample: peripheral blood, taken on day 0 of AZD1222 vaccination. This chain connects TRBV6-4 to TRBJ2-3; the match to TRBD2 covers 8 bases. This clonotype was sampled from an adult in good health. CDR3 region: CASSVSSGSTDTQYF. In DNA, the CDR3 is TGTGCCAGCAGTGTGTCTAGCGGGAGCACAGATACGCAGTATTTT.